This T cell receptor (beta chain) derives from a study of glioma-infiltrating T cells after dendritic cell vaccination. Repertoires were generated with immunoSEQ multiplex PCR, while TCRdb's copy carries only in-frame clones and drops some. Seen here are approximately 50,000 clones, under 90% observed once, and the top ten hold about 9%. As to time point: after dendritic cell vaccination, including at tumor progression/relapse. All glioblastoma patients lacked an isocitrate dehydrogenase mutation. Looked up from germline, CDR1 is SEHNR and CDR2 is FQNEAQ (reference sequence). The CDR3 has 14 amino acids. V lost 3 bases, J lost 1 base, and 9 bases lay in between.

The source of this sequence is a human donor with glioblastoma. The chain has TRBV7-9 and TRBJ1-1; no reliable D call. The sample here was blood, taken after dendritic cell vaccination. CDR3 sequence: CASSFLGANTEAFF. The CDR3 DNA reads TGTGCCAGCAGCTTTCTGGGAGCGAACACTGAAGCTTTCTTT.